Listed below are T cell receptor beta chains from one sample, sequenced in a study of CD8 T cells in Susac syndrome. Each CDR3 protein gets one entry after TCRdb re-called the immunoSEQ multiplex PCR reads with MiXCR. The sample lists about 200,000 distinct CDR3 sequences, about 95% occurring once. Sequencing was performed on CD4+ T cells from PBMCs. All receptors derive from a human donor in good health. CDR3s leave out the opening cysteine and the closing phenylalanine or tryptophan. Fields, in order: V gene, CDR3 protein.

>TRBV6-2/TRBV6-3
ASSYPGLVNEQF
>TRBV27
ASSLRHQETQY
>TRBV30
AWSVLVGVTEAF
>TRBV20-1
SASRTSGSRDEQF
>TRBV18
ASLSGRSGNEQF
>TRBV28
ASSRTGFETQY
>TRBV9
ASSVGGYAYGYT
>TRBV29-1
SVETVNTEAF
>TRBV12-3/TRBV12-4
ASTLLAGSSYNEQF
>TRBV19
ASSIGLAPQETQY
>TRBV2
ASSAGRDTEAF
>TRBV29-1
SVEVSGYVDTQY
>TRBV5-1
ASSLTGAVDYT
>TRBV7-9
AGRVGALDLGQF
>TRBV7-9
ASSSSPGDYGYT
>TRBV20-1
SATRGGSGANVLT
>TRBV20-1
SARLPGRQETQY
>TRBV3-1
ASSQDRWTYGYT
>TRBV3-1
ASKEAGNTIY
>TRBV6-5
ASSYLLAGVFQETQY
>TRBV29-1
SGNDGQGRAF
>TRBV28
ASSAILGRGQETQY
>TRBV5-6
ASSLAGGGETQY
>TRBV9
ASSVTALSAVAF
>TRBV20-1
SARDSGTRTDTQY
>TRBV24-1
ATSDYGAGGHEQF
>TRBV20-1
SVRPGLIPDTQY
>TRBV3-1
ASSPDRSQPSQETQY
>TRBV9
ASSAGGGNGNTIY
>TRBV30
AWTLESHGYT
>TRBV6-2/TRBV6-3
ASSSGWEPQH